The rows below give T cell receptor beta chains drawn from one sample of a study of blood T cell repertoires in COVID-19. The data were produced by immunoSEQ multiplex PCR, yet TCRdb's version contains in-frame clones alone and is incomplete. Here the sample spans a few hundred thousand clones, approximately 82% being singletons. Sequences were obtained from peripheral blood. The receptors here all came from a woman aged 35 to 49 who had recovered from COVID-19. CDR3s include the opening cysteine and the closing phenylalanine or tryptophan. D genes are given only for firm matches. Not all rows give a size; the values are once, few, many and, for expanded clones, a class.

>TRBJ1-6|TRBV7-6|NA|NA
CASSPLQGGSDNSPLHF
TGTGCCAGCAGCCCCCTTCAGGGAGGAAGCGATAATTCACCCCTCCACTTT
>TRBJ1-4|TRBV7-2|once|NA
CASSLLTGPNEKLFF
TGTGCCAGCAGCCTCTTGACAGGTCCTAATGAAAAACTGTTTTTT
>TRBJ2-1|TRBV5-8|NA|TRBD1
CASSLGGTEYNEQFF
TGTGCCAGCAGCTTGGGTGGGACAGAATACAATGAGCAGTTCTTC
>TRBJ1-6|TRBV2|NA|NA
CASTMELNSPLHF
TGTGCCAGCACTATGGAACTAAATTCACCCCTCCACTTT
>TRBJ1-6|TRBV10-1|few|NA
CASTRDSNSPLHF
TGCGCCAGCACTCGTGACAGTAATTCACCCCTCCACTTT
>TRBJ2-3|TRBV19|NA|NA
CASSIREWSTDTQYF
TGTGCCAGTAGTATCCGGGAATGGAGCACAGATACGCAGTATTTT
>TRBJ2-1|TRBV27|NA|NA
CASRTAPLVKAQGGGWYNEQFF
TGTGCCAGCAGAACCGCCCCCCTGGTCAAGGCCCAGGGGGGAGGTTGGTACAATGAGCAGTTCTTC
>TRBJ1-5|TRBV19|few|TRBD1
CASSIRTGRDQPQHF
TGTGCCAGTAGTATCCGGACAGGGAGGGACCAGCCCCAGCATTTT
>TRBJ2-7|TRBV6-5|NA|TRBD1
CAVGHRDRDYEQYF
TGTGCCGTTGGACACCGGGACAGGGACTACGAGCAGTACTTC
>TRBJ1-4|TRBV24-1|NA|NA
CATRDDSEKLFF
TGTGCCACCAGAGACGACAGTGAAAAACTGTTTTTT
>TRBJ2-3|TRBV18|NA|NA
CASSPRGKDTQYF
TGTGCCAGCTCACCTCGGGGGAAAGATACGCAGTATTTT
>TRBJ1-4|TRBV6-5|few|TRBD1
CATSGTGDEKLFF
TGTGCCACTTCCGGGACAGGGGATGAAAAACTGTTTTTT
>TRBJ2-2|TRBV2|NA|TRBD1
CASMMNPGQGRAGELFF
TGTGCCAGCATGATGAATCCGGGACAGGGGCGGGCCGGGGAGCTGTTTTTT
>TRBJ2-7|TRBV5-1|NA|TRBD2
CASSGGLAFSYEQYF
TGCGCCAGCAGCGGGGGACTAGCGTTCTCCTACGAGCAGTACTTC
>TRBJ2-3|TRBV18|NA|NA
CASSPPTGTSSTDTQYF
TGTGCCAGCTCACCGCCAACCGGGACATCTAGCACAGATACGCAGTATTTT
>TRBJ1-1|TRBV27|NA|TRBD1
CASSLSRGLSTEAFF
TGTGCCAGCAGTTTATCAAGGGGGCTGAGCACTGAAGCTTTCTTT
>TRBJ1-2|TRBV5-1|NA|TRBD1
CASSLLGTAGEGYTF
TGCGCCAGCAGCTTGTTGGGGACAGCAGGGGAGGGCTACACCTTC
>TRBJ1-2|TRBV11-2|NA|NA
CASSSPSRQATYGYTF
TGTGCCAGCAGCTCGCCCTCCCGACAGGCCACCTATGGCTACACCTTC
>TRBJ1-3|TRBV7-8|NA|TRBD1
CASSYRGIGNTIYF
TGTGCCAGCAGCTACAGGGGTATAGGAAACACCATATATTTT
>TRBJ2-3|TRBV10-3|NA|NA
CAISLASTDTQYF
TGTGCCATCAGTTTAGCCTCCACAGATACGCAGTATTTT
>TRBJ1-5|TRBV7-8|few|NA
CASSLGGAGNNQPQHF
TGTGCCAGCAGCTTAGGGGGTGCAGGGAACAATCAGCCCCAGCATTTT
>TRBJ1-1|TRBV24-1|NA|TRBD1
CATGEDRPNTEAFF
TGTGCCACCGGTGAGGACAGGCCTAACACTGAAGCTTTCTTT
>TRBJ2-5|TRBV7-2|NA|NA
CASSLVPGQGGSDF
TGTGCCAGCAGCTTAGTTCCCGGACAGGGAGGGAGTGACTTC
>TRBJ1-4|TRBV7-2|NA|NA
CASSSNRDGKLFF
TGTGCCAGCAGCTCCAACAGGGACGGAAAACTGTTTTTT
>TRBJ1-6|TRBV2|NA|NA
CASSERESYNSPLHF
TGTGCCAGCAGTGAGAGGGAATCCTATAATTCACCCCTCCACTTT
>TRBJ1-2|TRBV24-1|NA|NA
CATAERQKTTFRANYGYTF
TGTGCCACCGCCGAGAGACAGAAAACTACTTTTAGAGCTAACTATGGCTACACCTTC
>TRBJ1-1|TRBV28|NA|NA
CASTPGVGAVTEAFF
TGTGCCAGCACCCCAGGGGTAGGGGCCGTCACTGAAGCTTTCTTT
>TRBJ2-7|TRBV19|once|TRBD2
CASSRFGGGEYEQYF
TGTGCCAGTAGTCGATTCGGCGGGGGGGAGTACGAGCAGTACTTC
>TRBJ1-2|TRBV6-5|NA|NA
CASTRTHYGYTF
TGTGCCAGCACCCGGACACACTATGGCTACACCTTC
>TRBJ2-1|TRBV7-9|NA|TRBD2
CASSPFSGGASYNEQFF
TGTGCCAGCAGCCCCTTTAGCGGGGGGGCCTCCTACAATGAGCAGTTCTTC
>TRBJ1-2|TRBV28|NA|NA
CASSFVQGRGGYTF
TGTGCCAGCAGTTTTGTCCAGGGAAGGGGGGGCTACACCTTC
>TRBJ2-5|TRBV2|NA|NA
CASSINLAGQQYF
TGTGCCAGCAGTATTAATCTCGCGGGGCAACAGTACTTC
>TRBJ2-1|TRBV19|NA|TRBD2
CASALLADNEQFF
TGTGCCAGTGCTTTACTAGCGGACAATGAGCAGTTCTTC
>TRBJ2-5|TRBV5-1|NA|TRBD2
CASSLGLAGEQETQYF
TGCGCCAGCAGCTTGGGGCTAGCGGGGGAGCAAGAGACCCAGTACTTC
>TRBJ2-1|TRBV3-1/TRBV3-2|NA|TRBD2
CASSQGLASYEQFF
TGTGCCAGCAGCCAGGGACTAGCATCTTATGAGCAGTTCTTC
>TRBJ2-1|TRBV18|NA|NA
CASSPLADRSYNEQFF
TGTGCCAGCTCACCACTAGCGGACCGCTCCTACAATGAGCAGTTCTTC
>TRBJ1-2|TRBV5-6|once|TRBD1
CASSSTGVWTYGYTF
TGTGCCAGCAGCTCCACAGGGGTTTGGACCTATGGCTACACCTTC
>TRBJ1-3|TRBV5-1|NA|TRBD1
CASSLAGGIFGNTIYF
TGCGCCAGCAGCTTGGCAGGGGGCATCTTTGGAAACACCATATATTTT
>TRBJ1-1|TRBV18|NA|TRBD1
CASSRDRVMTEAFF
TGTGCCAGCTCTCGGGACAGGGTCATGACTGAAGCTTTCTTT
>TRBJ2-2|TRBV19|NA|NA
CASSTQGGWNTGELFF
TGTGCCAGTAGTACCCAGGGCGGTTGGAACACCGGGGAGCTGTTTTTT
>TRBJ2-3|TRBV11-2|NA|NA
CASSLVASTDTQYF
TGTGCCAGCAGCTTAGTGGCTAGCACAGATACGCAGTATTTT
>TRBJ1-6|TRBV6-1|NA|TRBD1
CASSEMGQPWIPLHF
TGTGCCAGCAGTGAAATGGGACAGCCTTGGATACCCCTCCACTTT
>TRBJ1-1|TRBV14|NA|TRBD1
CASSLGTARATRAFF
TGTGCCAGCAGCCTCGGGACAGCAAGGGCGACTAGGGCTTTCTTT
>TRBJ2-7|TRBV3-1/TRBV3-2|few|TRBD1
CASSPGTGGPYEQYF
TGTGCCAGCAGCCCAGGGACAGGGGGTCCCTACGAGCAGTACTTC